Below, 27 T cell receptor beta chains from the same sample are listed, as sequenced in a study of blood T cell repertoires in COVID-19. Libraries were prepared by immunoSEQ multiplex PCR; TCRdb keeps only in-frame clonotypes and omits some of them. The sample includes around 250,000 clones, around 80% of them seen just once. The sample taken for sequencing was PBMCs or T cells enriched from blood (not recorded which). The receptors stem from a man aged 25 to 45 with acute COVID-19.

V gene TRBV7-6 combines with J gene TRBJ2-1; possible D gene TRBD2, 6 bases. Between the trimmed V and J ends, which lost 5 bases and 9 bases, there was a span of 17 bases. This CDR3 contains 14 residues. CDR1 SGHVS and CDR2 FNYEAQ come from the germline V gene. This CDR3 reads CASSTRLELGEQFF. DNA for the CDR3: TGTGCCAGCAGCACTAGACTAGAGCTCGGTGAGCAGTTCTTC.

This sequence joins TRBV10-3 and TRBJ2-1, with 7 bases that match TRBD2. Germline V gives CDR1 ENHRY, CDR2 SYGVKD. V trimming: 4 bases; J trimming: 6 bases; junction bases outside the gene matches: 9. This CDR3 region has 15 residues. DNA of the CDR3: TGTGCCATCAGTGTTGGACTAGACGATACCAATGAGCAGTTCTTC. Translating gives CAISVGLDDTNEQFF.

V is TRBV6-6 and J is TRBJ1-1; perhaps TRBD1 as D (5 bases). Trimming cost V 4 bases and J 1 base, with 13 bases left between them. This CDR3 contains 15 residues. The germline V gene encodes CDR1 MNHNY and CDR2 SVGAGI (reference sequence). This chain's CDR3 is CASSFAGPPNTEAFF. DNA for the CDR3: TGTGCCAGCAGTTTCGCGGGACCCCCGAACACTGAAGCTTTCTTT.

V is TRBV5-4 and J is TRBJ2-5; tentative D call: TRBD1 (5 bases). The CDR3 is 14 amino acids. Trimming stripped 0 bases from V and 5 bases from J, with 11 bases between. Germline V CDR1 and CDR2: SGHNT, YYREEE (reference sequence). The CDR3 coding sequence is TGTGCCAGCAGCTTGGAAGGGGCGGAGGAGACCCAGTACTTC. Translation gives CASSLEGAEETQYF.

V gene TRBV15 combines with J gene TRBJ2-3; the D gene is possibly TRBD2 (6 bases). There are 14 residues in the CDR3. V was shortened by 5 bases and J by 6 bases, with 15 bases between the two germline ends. Germline CDR1 is LNHNV and CDR2 is YYDKDF (reference sequence). DNA for the CDR3: TGTGCCACCAGCCCGTCGGGGGAAGGTGATACGCAGTATTTT. Protein sequence: CATSPSGEGDTQYF.

The chain employs TRBV6-5 and TRBJ1-6, with TRBD1 matching over 7 bases. Losses at the gene ends were 4 bases for V and 9 bases for J; bases not matched to a gene: 3. The CDR3 extends over 13 amino acids. Germline-derived CDR1 and CDR2 are MNHEY and SVGAGI. The CDR3 spells CASSWDRGSPLHF. The DNA for the CDR3 is TGTGCCAGCAGTTGGGACAGAGGTTCACCCCTCCACTTT.

The chain carries TRBV9 and TRBJ2-3, with 7 bases lining up with TRBD2. V trimming: 0 bases; J trimming: 4 bases; junction bases outside the gene matches: 20. The germline CDR1 and CDR2 sequences are SGDLS and YYNGEE. This CDR3 is built from 20 residues. Written as DNA, the CDR3 is TGTGCCAGCAGCGTAGCTATGTCAGTCTACGCGGGAGTAGGCCCAGATACGCAGTATTTT. Its translation is CASSVAMSVYAGVGPDTQYF.

The V and J genes are TRBV19 and TRBJ1-2; D gene uncertain. Per germline, CDR1 LNHDA and CDR2 SQIVND (reference sequence). This CDR3 region has 15 residues. V lost 3 bases, J lost 2 bases, and 13 bases lay in between. In DNA, the CDR3 is TGTGCCAGTAGTATTACCGGGATTGAAAACTATGGCTACACCTTC. It encodes CASSITGIENYGYTF.

The rearrangement links TRBV5-6 to TRBJ2-1; a possible D gene is TRBD2 (6 bases). This CDR3 comprises 16 residues. CDR1 is SGHDT and CDR2 is YYEEEE in the germline V gene. Trimming left V 1 base short and J 8 bases short, with 19 bases between. CDR3 sequence reads: CASSLNARLTGDEQFF. CDR3 DNA sequence: TGTGCCAGCAGCTTGAACGCTAGGCTAACGGGGGATGAGCAGTTCTTC.

This chain connects TRBV29-1 to TRBJ2-5; D is uncertain. This CDR3 is 11 amino acids long. Germline V gene lookup returns CDR1 SQVTM and CDR2 ANQGSEA. The V end lost 0 bases, the J end lost 5 bases, and 4 bases lay between the germline ends. Written as DNA, the CDR3 is TGCAGCGTTGAAGACGGGGAGACCCAGTACTTC. It yields the protein CSVEDGETQYF.

Only a few counts were recorded for this clone. The chain joins TRBV27 to TRBJ1-4; TRBD1 matches at 12 bases. Per germline, CDR1 MNHEY and CDR2 SMNVEV (reference sequence). The CDR3 is made up of 18 amino acids. The trim removed 7 bases at V and 1 base at J, leaving 10 bases unmatched. Written as DNA, the CDR3 is TGTGCCAGCACCCGGAAGGGACAGGGGGCGCTAACTAATGAAAAACTGTTTTTT. Translating gives CASTRKGQGALTNEKLFF.

The gene calls are TRBV5-1 and TRBJ2-3, with 8 nucleotides matching TRBD1. In germline, CDR1 is SGHRS, CDR2 YFSETQ. The CDR3 covers 15 residues. The junction had 14 bases not matched to a gene; V was cut back by 7 bases and J by 7 bases. DNA for the CDR3: TGCGCCAGCTACACCCCAGGGGGCGGATTGAATACGCAGTATTTT. It codes for CASYTPGGGLNTQYF. Based on the CDR3 plus reference TRBV5-1 and TRBJ2-3, the full variable domain is KAGVTQTPRYLIKTRGQQVTLSCSPISGHRSVSWYQQTPGQGLQFLFEYFSETQRNKGNFPGRFSGRQFSNSRSEMNVSTLELGDSALYLCASYTPGGGLNTQYFGPGTRLTVL.

This clone was seen once. V and J are TRBV4-1 and TRBJ1-3; D gene uncertain. V was trimmed by 1 base and J by 2 bases, leaving 6 bases between them. This CDR3 is built from 14 residues. Germline CDR1 is MGHRA and CDR2 is YSYEKL. Here the CDR3 DNA reads TGCGCCAGCAGCCAAGGGCAGACTGGAAACACCATATATTTT. Its translation: CASSQGQTGNTIYF.

This CDR3 is CSVRDRGTNEQFF. Here the CDR3 DNA reads TGCAGCGTCCGGGACAGGGGAACAAATGAGCAGTTCTTC. The chain links TRBV29-1 to TRBJ2-1; 10 nucleotides line up with TRBD1. Germline loops: CDR1 SQVTM, CDR2 ANQGSEA. The V segment lost 6 bases and the J segment 7 bases; nucleotides outside the gene matches: 6. The CDR3 loop spans 13 amino acids.

V usage is TRBV19 and J usage is TRBJ2-2; 7 nucleotides agree with TRBD1. V shed 5 bases, J shed 7 bases, and the junction held 7 bases outside the gene matches. In germline, CDR1 is LNHDA, CDR2 SQIVND (reference sequence). This CDR3 is 14 amino acids long. The CDR3, as DNA: TGTGCCAGTAGTCTACAGGGGCAAGGCGGGGAGCTGTTTTTT. Protein product: CASSLQGQGGELFF.

The chain is built from TRBV5-5 and TRBJ1-5; no clear D. Germline V gene sequence: CDR1 SGHKS, CDR2 YYEKEE (reference sequence). The CDR3 length is 12 residues. With 0 bases removed from V and 11 bases from J, the gap between germline ends came to 9 bases. The CDR3 sequence is CASSLEFEAQHF. CDR3 in DNA: TGTGCCAGCAGCTTGGAATTTGAGGCCCAGCATTTT.

The rearrangement links TRBV9 to TRBJ2-5, with D possibly being TRBD2 (5 bases). Trimming cost V 2 bases and J 5 bases, with 10 bases left between them. The CDR3 loop spans 13 amino acids. Looked up from germline, CDR1 is SGDLS and CDR2 is YYNGEE. The CDR3 region has the DNA TGTGCCAGCAGCGTCGGGATAGGGGAGACCCAGTACTTC. Its translation: CASSVGIGETQYF.

The DNA for the CDR3 is TGTGCCAGCTCACCACAATCGGCGGTCGGAAACACCATATATTTT. This sequence encodes CASSPQSAVGNTIYF. The chain carries TRBV18 and TRBJ1-3; no reliable D call. Germline assignment: CDR1 KGHSH and CDR2 LQKENI. The CDR3 is made up of 15 amino acids. V was clipped by 1 base and J by 4 bases, with 11 bases between them.

The J gene is TRBJ1-4, the V gene TRBV18; 11 bases are a match to TRBD1. CDR3 length: 17 residues. V was pared by 5 bases and J by 8 bases, with 13 bases of the junction left unmatched. Germline V CDR1 and CDR2: KGHSH, LQKENI. The CDR3 loop reads CASSAGTGGNSEEKLFF. In nucleotides, the CDR3 is TGTGCCAGCTCAGCCGGGACAGGGGGGAACTCGGAGGAAAAACTGTTTTTT.

V usage is TRBV5-1 and J usage is TRBJ1-3, with 7 bases identical to TRBD1. Germline V gene data show CDR1 as SGHRS and CDR2 as YFSETQ. With V trimmed by 4 bases and J by 2 bases, 3 bases remained unmatched. CDR3 size: 14 residues. Here the CDR3 reads CASSGGQPGNTIYF. The DNA of the CDR3 is TGCGCCAGCAGCGGGGGACAGCCTGGAAACACCATATATTTT.

Written as DNA, the CDR3 is TGTGCCAGCAGACCCAGACAGGGCCCCACCGGGGAGCTGTTTTTT. Translation gives CASRPRQGPTGELFF. The V and J genes are TRBV27 and TRBJ2-2; 7 positions match TRBD1. The CDR3 has 15 residues. V was clipped by 6 bases and J by 4 bases; unmatched bases: 8. Germline V gene sequence: CDR1 MNHEY, CDR2 SMNVEV (reference sequence).

J is TRBJ2-5 and V is TRBV18; TRBD1 matches 8 bases. Germline V gene data show CDR1 as KGHSH and CDR2 as LQKENI. Trimming cost V 5 bases and J 5 bases; bases outside gene matches: 4. The CDR3 sequence is 13 residues long. In nucleotides, the CDR3 is TGTGCCAGCTCAGACAGGGGCGGCGAGACCCAGTACTTC. It codes for CASSDRGGETQYF.

The chain carries TRBV7-9 and TRBJ1-1; the match to TRBD1 covers 7 bases. Trimming removed 2 bases from V and 2 bases from J; junction bases left unmatched: 11. CDR1 is SEHNR and CDR2 is FQNEAQ in the germline V gene (reference sequence). The CDR3 has 17 residues. This CDR3 reads CASSLSRQGRGNTEAFF. Written as DNA, the CDR3 is TGTGCCAGCAGCTTATCCCGACAGGGTAGGGGAAACACTGAAGCTTTCTTT.

The chain carries TRBV5-5 and TRBJ1-2, with D uncertain. The CDR3 is 13 amino acids. Germline V gene lookup returns CDR1 SGHKS and CDR2 YYEKEE (reference sequence). V was pared by 1 base and J by 6 bases, with 10 bases between. This chain's CDR3 is CASSLRGLDGYTF. CDR3 nucleotides: TGTGCCAGCAGCTTGAGAGGGCTAGATGGCTACACCTTC.

In this sample, this clone turned up a few times. The chain is built from TRBV9 and TRBJ2-1; TRBD2 might be the D (5 bases). The length of the CDR3 is 15 residues. The V end was cut by 4 bases, the J end by 5 bases, with 16 bases between. CDR1 SGDLS and CDR2 YYNGEE come from the germline V gene. CDR3 DNA: TGTGCCAGCAGCCCGTCCGGTTTGAGGGACAATGAGCAGTTCTTC. Translating it yields CASSPSGLRDNEQFF.

In its sample, this clone was seen many times. Here the CDR3 reads CASSLKGTGLAYV. CDR3 coding DNA: TGTGCCAGCAGCTTGAAAGGGACAGGCCTAGCGTACGTC. V gene TRBV5-8 combines with J gene TRBJ2-7; 8 positions agree with TRBD1. CDR1 SGHTS and CDR2 YDEGEE come from the germline V gene. V shed 1 base and J 12 bases; nucleotides not matched to a gene: 9. The CDR3 runs to 13 residues.

The chain joins TRBV2 to TRBJ1-4; D call uncertain. V was trimmed by 6 bases and J by 8 bases, leaving 10 bases between them. Germline CDR1 and CDR2: SNHLY and FYNNEI. There are 12 residues in the CDR3. CDR3 nucleotide sequence: TGTGCCAGCAGAGCTACTACAGAAAAACTGTTTTTT. Its translation: CASRATTEKLFF.